What follows are 13 T cell receptor beta chains derived from one specimen sequenced in a study of blood T cell repertoires in COVID-19 (dated by TCRdb to 2020 to 2021). The library relied on the immunoSEQ multiplex PCR assay. Imported from immuneACCESS, the table was reduced by TCRdb to in-frame sequences with V and J called. These copies leave out some clones; in studies compared against another copy, an unresolved V gene accounts for under half, and the cause of the remainder is not known. Recorded for this sample are 300,000 to 400,000 clones; 90% of them occurred a single time. 2.5% to 3% of the sample is in the top ten clones. Sequencing was carried out using peripheral blood. The receptor source for this set is a woman between 25 and 40 years old with COVID-19, enrolled during active disease.

The CDR3 DNA sequence: TGTGCCAGCAGCCCCACGGGGGTTAACTATGGCTACACCTTC. It translates to CASSPTGVNYGYTF. The chain joins TRBV6-5 to TRBJ1-2; a weak D match, TRBD1 (5 bases). Trimming took 6 bases from V and 1 from J, leaving 12 bases between them. The CDR3 totals 14 residues. Germline V gives CDR1 MNHEY, CDR2 SVGAGI.

This clone came up a few times. The chain recombines TRBV7-9 with TRBJ1-2; no clear D gene. The CDR3 sequence is 14 residues long. Germline V gives CDR1 SEHNR, CDR2 FQNEAQ (reference sequence). Trimming took 1 base from V and 0 from J, leaving 6 bases between them. The CDR3 sequence is CASSLESTNYGYTF. CDR3 nucleotides: TGTGCCAGCAGCTTAGAGAGTACTAACTATGGCTACACCTTC.

The gene calls are TRBV27 and TRBJ2-2; the D gene is possibly TRBD1 (7 bases). Germline CDR1 and CDR2: MNHEY and SMNVEV (reference sequence). The CDR3 spans 16 residues. V shed 4 bases and J shed 7 bases, with 19 bases lying between them. The CDR3 sequence is CASSSPGPRGVGELFF. DNA of the CDR3: TGTGCCAGCAGTTCACCGGGGCCCAGGGGGGTCGGGGAGCTGTTTTTT.

The rearrangement joins TRBV19 to TRBJ1-5, with TRBD1 matching 10 bases. Germline assignment: CDR1 LNHDA and CDR2 SQIVND (reference sequence). This CDR3 has 15 amino acids. V lost 5 bases to trimming and J lost 7 bases; unmatched junction nucleotides: 8. The CDR3 here is CASSAGTGAGQPQHF. The CDR3 bases are TGTGCCAGTAGTGCTGGGACAGGGGCAGGACAGCCCCAGCATTTT.

V usage is TRBV11-2 and J usage is TRBJ2-7, with a possible D match to TRBD1 (6 bases). The CDR3 loop spans 14 amino acids. Trimming took off 3 bases at V and 2 bases at J, with 11 bases between the two ends. The germline V gene encodes CDR1 SGHAT and CDR2 FQNNGV. The CDR3: CASSLGASTYEQYF. In DNA, the CDR3 is TGTGCCAGCAGCTTGGGGGCTAGTACCTACGAGCAGTACTTC.

The gene calls are TRBV5-1 and TRBJ1-4; TRBD1 matches 8 bases. The CDR3 has 15 residues. Germline CDR1 is SGHRS and CDR2 is YFSETQ. Trimming cost V 4 bases and J 6 bases; bases outside gene matches: 8. The CDR3 DNA is TGCGCCAGCAGCCGGCTGACAGGGGCCGATGAAAAACTGTTTTTT. As protein: CASSRLTGADEKLFF.

The chain employs TRBV24-1 and TRBJ2-5; weak D call: TRBD1 (5 bases). CDR3 size: 14 residues. V was clipped by 0 bases and J by 6 bases, with 10 bases between them. Germline V gives CDR1 KGHDR, CDR2 SFDVKD. CDR3 nucleotide sequence: TGTGCCACCAGTGATTTGGGGCAGGGAAAGACCCAGTACTTC. Translation: CATSDLGQGKTQYF.

The V and J genes are TRBV9 and TRBJ2-7; D not certain. The V end lost 2 bases, the J end lost 6 bases, and 12 bases lay between the germline ends. CDR3 length equals 13 residues. The germline CDR1 and CDR2 sequences are SGDLS and YYNGEE. CDR3 in DNA: TGTGCCAGCAGCGTTTGGAGTGGAATCGAGCAGTACTTC. Its translation is CASSVWSGIEQYF.

V and J are TRBV16 and TRBJ2-2, with 12 bases lining up with TRBD2. V was pared by 3 bases and J by 6 bases, with 5 bases of the junction left unmatched. From germline, CDR1 is KGHSY and CDR2 FQNENV. The CDR3 spans 16 residues. CDR3 DNA sequence: TGTGCCAGCAGCCAGTGGACTAGCGGGATGGCCGGGGAGCTGTTTTTT. Translation: CASSQWTSGMAGELFF.

This rearrangement joins TRBV11-2 to TRBJ1-2; 8 nucleotides align to TRBD1. This CDR3 is built from 14 residues. The germline V gene encodes CDR1 SGHAT and CDR2 FQNNGV. Germline trimming cut 6 bases from V and 3 bases from J; bases unmatched to any gene: 6. The CDR3 loop is CASSWTGKHYGYTF. The CDR3 nucleotides are TGTGCCAGCAGTTGGACAGGGAAGCACTATGGCTACACCTTC.

The chain couples TRBV28 to TRBJ1-6; D is undetermined. CDR1 and CDR2 from the germline V gene are MDHEN and SYDVKM. Trimming took off 3 bases at V and 7 bases at J, with 10 bases between the two ends. This CDR3 region has 14 residues. The CDR3, as DNA: TGTGCCAGCAGTTTCGGAGGTGTCAATTCACCCCTCCACTTT. Amino acid sequence: CASSFGGVNSPLHF.

The CDR3 region has the DNA TGTGCCAGCAGCCAGGTGGATTTGGGTAATGAAAAACTGTTTTTT. It translates to CASSQVDLGNEKLFF. The rearrangement joins TRBV7-6 to TRBJ1-4; D is unresolved. This CDR3 is built from 15 residues. Trimming shortened V by 5 bases and J by 4 bases, and 14 bases separated the two germline ends. CDR1 and CDR2 from the germline V gene are SGHVS and FNYEAQ.

This chain links TRBV19 with TRBJ1-3, with D tentatively TRBD1 (6 bases). The germline V and J ends were trimmed by 3 bases and 4 bases, with 13 bases remaining between them. The CDR3 loop spans 15 amino acids. Per the germline V gene, CDR1 is LNHDA and CDR2 is SQIVND (reference sequence). The CDR3 reads CASSIPGAGGNTIYF. The CDR3 nucleotides are TGTGCCAGTAGTATCCCAGGGGCCGGCGGAAACACCATATATTTT. Full variable domain (outside the CDR3, taken from reference TRBV19 and TRBJ1-3): DGGITQSPKYLFRKEGQNVTLSCEQNLNHDAMYWYRQDPGQGLRLIYYSQIVNDFQKGDIAEGYSVSREKKESFPLTVTSAQKNPTAFYLCASSIPGAGGNTIYFGEGSWLTVV.